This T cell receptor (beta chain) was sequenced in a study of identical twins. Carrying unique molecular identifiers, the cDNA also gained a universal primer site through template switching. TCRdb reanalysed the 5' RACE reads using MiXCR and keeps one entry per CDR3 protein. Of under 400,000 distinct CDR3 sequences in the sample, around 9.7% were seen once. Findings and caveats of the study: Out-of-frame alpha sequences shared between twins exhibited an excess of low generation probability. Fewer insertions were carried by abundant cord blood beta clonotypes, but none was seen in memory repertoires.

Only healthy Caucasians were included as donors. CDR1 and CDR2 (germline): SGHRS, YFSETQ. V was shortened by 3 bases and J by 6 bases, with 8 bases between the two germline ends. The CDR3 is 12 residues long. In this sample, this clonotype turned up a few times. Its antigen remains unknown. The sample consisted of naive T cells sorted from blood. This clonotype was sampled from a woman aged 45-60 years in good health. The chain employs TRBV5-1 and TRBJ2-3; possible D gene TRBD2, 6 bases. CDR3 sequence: CASSWLADTQYF. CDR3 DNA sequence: TGCGCCAGCAGCTGGCTAGCGGATACGCAGTATTTT.